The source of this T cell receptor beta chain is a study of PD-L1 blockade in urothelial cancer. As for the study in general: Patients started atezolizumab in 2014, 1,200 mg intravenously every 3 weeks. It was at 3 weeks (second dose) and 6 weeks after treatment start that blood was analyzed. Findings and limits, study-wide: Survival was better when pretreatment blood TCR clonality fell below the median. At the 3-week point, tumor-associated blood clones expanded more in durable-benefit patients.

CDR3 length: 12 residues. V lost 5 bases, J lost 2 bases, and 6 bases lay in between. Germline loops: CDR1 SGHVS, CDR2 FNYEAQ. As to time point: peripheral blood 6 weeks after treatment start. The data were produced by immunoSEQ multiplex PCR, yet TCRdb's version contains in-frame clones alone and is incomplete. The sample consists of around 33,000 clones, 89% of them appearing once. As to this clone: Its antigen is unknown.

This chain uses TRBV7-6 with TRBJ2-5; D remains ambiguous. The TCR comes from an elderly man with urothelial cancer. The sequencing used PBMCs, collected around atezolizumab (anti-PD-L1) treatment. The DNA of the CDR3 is TGTGCCAGCAGCCCCCATCAAGAGACCCAGTACTTC. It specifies CASSPHQETQYF.